One TCR beta chain is described in this entry. There is no known antigen for this receptor. No base-level quality is on record; no much larger clone is a single base apart. What the time point label conveys for this sample: about 28 days (+/-7) after the second vaccine dose. Because spike-specific TCR depth and breadth did not differ between the two schedules, AZD1222 recipients who got a second dose at roughly 4 weeks were pooled with those who got a second dose at roughly 12 weeks. The vaccinee samples were drawn from two UK trials, COV001 and COV002, one of which was a single-blind randomized controlled phase 2/3 trial testing AZD1222 (ChAdOx1 nCoV-19) in healthy adults. For TCRbeta chain sequencing, PBMC samples from trial participants were taken at day 0 and at day 28 after the second dose. The sample originates from a study of T cell responses to AZD1222 COVID-19 vaccine (dated by TCRdb to the early 2020s). Regarding the study in general: A total of approximately 250 trial participants underwent TCR sequencing, of whom 200 to 220 had received two doses of AZD1222 and around 26 had received two doses of the MenACWY control vaccine. Trial participants were enrolled by age into 18-55, 56-69 and 70-plus year subgroups, with roughly 150, 30 and 60 TCR-sequenced participants respectively.

What the work shows at the level of the full study, not this receptor alone: Because no day 14 peak-response samples were available, repertoires were characterized only after the peak T cell response. Epitopes outside the regions mutated in the B.1.351 and B.1.1.7 variants were reportedly recognized by nearly half of the unique spike-specific TCRs. Participants were mostly white British and included more females than males, and it was suggested by the authors that clonal diversity may have been underestimated. The whole spike protein was spanned by vaccine-associated CD4 TCRs, and dominant responses were seen in regions 160-218 and 743-854. The 56-69-year group was small, and its depth increase did not reach significance, likely because of low power. Only five to seven AZD1222 recipients were SARS-CoV-2 seropositive at baseline, limiting conclusions about previously exposed vaccinees. After two AZD1222 doses, both the breadth and the depth of spike-specific TCRs were significantly higher than at day 0 and than in MenACWY recipients.

CDR1 and CDR2 are read off the germline V gene as SGHVS and FQNEAQ. The CDR3 spans 12 residues, from the cysteine through the phenylalanine. CDR3 DNA is the only sequence kept; it has 36 bases, read in frame from the first base. V is cut by 1 base and J by 8 bases, and the space between the germline ends is 6 bases. The CDR3 regions of human TCRbeta chains were analyzed by immunosequencing. In the paper's pipeline: TCRs in the repertoires were compared against a reference library of SARS-CoV-2-specific TCRs that had been generated with the MIRA antigen-specificity platform. Breadth meant the fraction of unique TCRs that were SARS-CoV-2-associated, whereas depth meant the fraction of total T cells that were SARS-CoV-2-associated. Using the MIRA data, each spike-specific TCR was mapped to the spike region that the TCR reacts to and placed in a CD4 or CD8 class. Log10-transformed breadth and depth values were compared by one-way ANOVA with Sidak's multiple comparisons tests. The table was pulled from immuneACCESS by TCRdb, which kept in-frame rearrangements only. Such tables lose some clones; where checked, under half of the loss comes from unresolved V genes, and the rest has no known cause. V and J calls and clone size are those listed in that table; D and trimming were worked out from the DNA. This sample gives about 34,000 clones in total; around 82% of them show up just once. The ten biggest clones cover approximately 4.8% of the sample.

The specimen was peripheral blood, collected 28 days after the second AZD1222 dose. The V and J segments used are TRBV7-8 and TRBJ1-3, with the identity of the D gene unclear. This TCR was sampled from an adult who received the AZD1222 COVID-19 vaccine. This receptor has the CDR3 CASSLGEDTIYF. The bases are TGTGCCAGCAGCTTAGGGGAGGACACCATATATTTT.